This T cell receptor beta chain was recovered during a study of molecular identifiers for immune sequencing clone quantification. There are many counts of this clonotype. This CDR3 region has 14 residues. V lost 4 bases and J lost 3; bases outside the gene matches: 1. Germline CDR1 reads SGHDN; CDR2 reads FVKESK. The CD8+CD4-CCR7+CD45RA+ phenotype defined the sorted naive CD8 T cells. Previously reported methods and listed TCR primers produced the bulk TCR libraries. TCRdb processed the PCR reads anew with MiXCR; each CDR3 protein has one entry. The sample holds 85,000 to 130,000 distinct CDR3 sequences, roughly 34% seen once.

The chain recombines TRBV14 with TRBJ2-7; 12 bases match TRBD2. This receptor was taken from a human donor in good health. Some libraries in this study had Jurkat cell RNA spiked in. Sequencing was done on a sample of naive CD8+ T cells from blood, with Jurkat cell RNA spiked in. The subset here: FACS-sorted CD8+CD4-CCR7+CD45RA+ naive T cells. The CDR3 protein is CASSRLAGVYEQYF. Here the CDR3 DNA reads TGTGCCAGCAGCCGACTAGCGGGAGTCTACGAGCAGTACTTC.